This note documents a single T cell receptor (beta chain) sequence. Its antigen is not identified. CD45RO-negative, CCR7-positively selected cells formed the naive CD8 fraction, excluding terminally differentiated effector memory CD45RA+ cells. Data came from immunoSEQ multiplex PCR; TCRdb stores just in-frame clones and leaves some out. There are approximately 650,000 clones in the sample; about 95% occur only once, and 0.095% to 0.12% lies in the top ten. The record originates from a study of shared clonotypes between healthy human individuals. Whole-study findings and limits: Across several donors, naive CD4 shared around 5.3%, naive CD8 more than 3%, memory CD4 2% to 2.5%, memory CD8 about 0.4%.

Deletions cut 0 bases from V and 4 bases from J, with 7 bases between. CDR1 is SGDLS, CDR2 YYNGEE, per germline. The CDR3 spans 14 residues. Sequences were obtained from naive CD8+ T cells sorted from blood. This chain connects TRBV9 to TRBJ1-4; no firm D call. This receptor was taken from a woman aged 25 to 45 in good health. The CDR3 reads CASSVDGLNEKLFF. CDR3 DNA: TGTGCCAGCAGCGTAGACGGACTTAATGAAAAACTGTTTTTT.